Below, 29 T cell receptor beta chains from the same sample are listed, as sequenced in a study of T cell changes during pregnancy in multiple sclerosis. Clones were read by immunoSEQ multiplex PCR, and TCRdb kept only the in-frame ones, dropping some. The sample yields about 98,000 clones, about 92% seen once. The sequenced sample was peripheral blood, obtained after pregnancy. The receptors here all came from a female donor in good health, enrolled as a control in a pregnancy study.

The V and J genes are TRBV5-1 and TRBJ2-7; TRBD1 is a possible D gene (6 bases). V lost 0 bases and J lost 2, with 9 bases in between. The CDR3 is made up of 14 amino acids. Germline lookup yields CDR1 SGHRS and CDR2 YFSETQ. This CDR3 reads CASSLEQGPYEQYF. The CDR3 DNA sequence: TGCGCCAGCAGCTTGGAACAGGGTCCCTACGAGCAGTACTTC.

This chain uses TRBV2 with TRBJ1-2, with 12 nucleotides matching TRBD1. The germline gives CDR1 SNHLY, CDR2 FYNNEI. Unmatched junction bases numbered 12, after V lost 6 bases and J lost 4 bases. There are 17 residues in the CDR3. The CDR3 reads CASSTPTGQGAGYGYTF. In DNA, the CDR3 is TGTGCCAGCAGCACCCCGACGGGACAGGGGGCTGGCTATGGCTACACCTTC. Full variable domain (rest looked up from reference TRBV2 and TRBJ1-2): EPEVTQTPSHQVTQMGQEVILRCVPISNHLYFYWYRQILGQKVEFLVSFYNNEISEKSEIFDDQFSVERPDGSNFTLKIRSTKLEDSAMYFCASSTPTGQGAGYGYTFGSGTRLTVV.

The chain recombines TRBV2 with TRBJ2-2, with TRBD1 matching 10 bases. CDR1 is SNHLY, CDR2 FYNNEI, per germline. Unmatched junction bases numbered 2, after V lost 6 bases and J lost 4 bases. CDR3 size: 14 residues. Here the CDR3 DNA reads TGTGCCAGCAGAAGGACAGGGGGCACCGGGGAGCTGTTTTTT. Encoded protein: CASRRTGGTGELFF. Full variable domain (rest looked up from reference TRBV2 and TRBJ2-2): EPEVTQTPSHQVTQMGQEVILRCVPISNHLYFYWYRQILGQKVEFLVSFYNNEISEKSEIFDDQFSVERPDGSNFTLKIRSTKLEDSAMYFCASRRTGGTGELFFGEGSRLTVL.

The chain joins TRBV27 to TRBJ2-1; possible D gene TRBD1, 6 bases. CDR3 size: 13 residues. V lost 3 bases and J lost 4, with 7 bases in between. The V gene's germline CDR1 is MNHEY and CDR2 SMNVEV (reference sequence). CDR3 nucleotide sequence: TGTGCCAGCAGTTTCGACAGGTACAATGAGCAGTTCTTC. Amino acid sequence: CASSFDRYNEQFF.

The rearrangement links TRBV4-1 to TRBJ1-1; no definite D call. This CDR3 spans 13 amino acids. The germline gives CDR1 MGHRA, CDR2 YSYEKL. Trimming took 4 bases from V and 0 from J, leaving 6 bases between them. This CDR3 reads CASSPSLNTEAFF. CDR3 coding DNA: TGCGCCAGCAGCCCTTCCTTGAACACTGAAGCTTTCTTT.

This rearrangement joins TRBV30 to TRBJ2-5; perhaps TRBD1 as D (6 bases). This CDR3 contains 12 residues. Germline values: CDR1 GTSNPN, CDR2 SVGIG (reference sequence). Trimming pared 1 base from V and 6 bases from J, leaving 9 bases between. CDR3 amino acids: CAWSGTVQTQYF. The DNA of the CDR3 is TGTGCCTGGAGTGGGACAGTACAGACCCAGTACTTC.

The chain combines TRBV19 with TRBJ1-3, with D possibly matching TRBD1 (5 bases). Germline CDR1 and CDR2: LNHDA and SQIVND (reference sequence). The CDR3 is 15 amino acids. V was clipped by 7 bases and J by 1 base, with 14 bases between them. The CDR3 sequence: CASTSPRESGNTIYF. CDR3 nucleotides: TGTGCCAGTACCTCACCCAGGGAATCTGGAAACACCATATATTTT.

This sequence joins TRBV4-2 and TRBJ2-5, with D possibly TRBD2 on 6 matching bases. Trimming left V 3 bases short and J 2 bases short, with 16 bases between. This CDR3 region has 16 residues. The germline gives CDR1 LGHNA, CDR2 YNFKEQ. Written as DNA, the CDR3 is TGTGCCAGCAGCCATTCGGAGGGGAGTGTTCAAGAGACCCAGTACTTC. It specifies CASSHSEGSVQETQYF.

The chain carries TRBV12-5 and TRBJ2-7; possible D gene TRBD2, 6 bases. The ends were cut back, 3 bases at V and 3 bases at J, with 27 bases in the middle. Germline V gene sequence: CDR1 LGHNT, CDR2 FRNRAP. There are 19 residues in the CDR3. This CDR3 is CASGFDEPGLSLQHYEQYF. The DNA for the CDR3 is TGTGCTAGTGGTTTTGACGAACCGGGACTGTCCCTCCAGCACTACGAGCAGTACTTC.

The chain joins TRBV4-1 to TRBJ2-1; 7 bases map to TRBD2. Germline CDR1 reads MGHRA; CDR2 reads YSYEKL. This CDR3 comprises 16 residues. J was trimmed by 4 bases and V by 6 bases; bases with no gene match: 12. CDR3 coding DNA: TGCGCCAGCAGTCAGGATCGTTTCGGGGGGTACAATGAGCAGTTCTTC. Translation: CASSQDRFGGYNEQFF.

In this sample, this clone turned up once. The rearrangement joins TRBV7-8 to TRBJ2-1, with D possibly matching TRBD2 (6 bases). The germline V gene has CDR1 SGHVS and CDR2 FQNEAQ. This CDR3 region has 14 residues. V was trimmed by 0 bases and J by 8 bases, leaving 11 bases between them. CDR3 protein: CASSLAGGADEQFF. The CDR3 nucleotides are TGTGCCAGCAGCTTAGCGGGGGGTGCCGATGAGCAGTTCTTC.

The chain is built from TRBV25-1 and TRBJ1-5, with D possibly TRBD1 on 5 matching bases. The germline V gene encodes CDR1 MGHDK and CDR2 SYGVNS. Trimming shortened V by 6 bases and J by 3 bases, and 12 bases separated the two germline ends. This CDR3 contains 14 residues. The CDR3 loop reads CASRSQGYNQPQHF. CDR3 nucleotides: TGTGCCAGCAGGAGTCAGGGATACAATCAGCCCCAGCATTTT.

V gene TRBV7-9 combines with J gene TRBJ2-1, with 12 nucleotides matching TRBD2. The CDR3 contains 15 residues. The V and J ends lost 5 bases and 7 bases, in that order; junction bases with no gene match: 6. Germline loops: CDR1 SEHNR, CDR2 FQNEAQ (reference sequence). The CDR3 DNA is TGTGCCAGCAGCCCCCGACTAGCGGGAGAGAATGAGCAGTTCTTC. It specifies CASSPRLAGENEQFF.

The chain carries TRBV6-6 and TRBJ1-1; TRBD1 is a possible D gene (6 bases). This CDR3 has 11 amino acids. The V end lost 2 bases, the J end lost 8 bases, and 6 bases lay between the germline ends. Per germline, CDR1 MNHNY and CDR2 SVGAGI (reference sequence). CDR3 nucleotides: TGTGCCAGCAGTTACCAGGGGGAAGCTTTCTTT. Translation gives CASSYQGEAFF.

The gene calls are TRBV6-1 and TRBJ1-5; D unresolved. Germline V gene data show CDR1 as MNHNS and CDR2 as SASEGT. The CDR3 is made up of 15 amino acids. Trimming removed 4 bases at V and 7 bases at J, with 17 bases between. CDR3 protein: CASSGTDIATQPQHF. The CDR3 DNA follows: TGTGCCAGCAGTGGTACAGATATTGCGACACAGCCCCAGCATTTT.

This clone appeared a single time. J is TRBJ2-5 and V is TRBV5-5, with D perhaps matching TRBD1 (7 bases). Germline V gives CDR1 SGHKS, CDR2 YYEKEE (reference sequence). V was trimmed by 7 bases and J by 0 bases, leaving 13 bases between them. This CDR3 comprises 14 residues. The CDR3 DNA reads TGTGCCAGCCAAGGAGGGACAGACCAAGAGACCCAGTACTTC. Amino acids: CASQGGTDQETQYF.

The gene calls are TRBV30 and TRBJ1-1; 7 bases align to TRBD1. J gave up 2 bases and V 0 bases, and 6 bases lay outside the gene matches. The CDR3 is 15 amino acids. Per germline, CDR1 GTSNPN and CDR2 SVGIG (reference sequence). DNA for the CDR3: TGTGCCTGGAGTGTACCCGACAGGGCCAACACTGAAGCTTTCTTT. As protein: CAWSVPDRANTEAFF.

The CDR3 reads CASRDTNEKLFF. For the CDR3, the DNA is TGTGCCAGCAGGGACACCAATGAAAAACTGTTTTTT. The chain uses TRBV14 and TRBJ1-4, with a weak D call TRBD1 (5 bases). This CDR3 contains 12 residues. Germline V gene data show CDR1 as SGHDN and CDR2 as FVKESK. The germline V and J ends were trimmed by 6 bases and 5 bases, with 7 bases remaining between them.

The chain has TRBV9 and TRBJ2-7, with D possibly matching TRBD1 (5 bases). CDR1 SGDLS and CDR2 YYNGEE come from the germline V gene. The germline V and J ends were trimmed by 3 bases and 4 bases, with 11 bases remaining between them. The CDR3 has 13 residues. CDR3 loop: CASSEGAAYEQYF. The CDR3 bases are TGTGCCAGCAGCGAAGGGGCGGCGTACGAGCAGTACTTC.

V and J are TRBV18 and TRBJ1-1; 7 nucleotides align to TRBD1. Per the germline V gene, CDR1 is KGHSH and CDR2 is LQKENI. The CDR3 totals 15 residues. Trimming took 4 bases from V and 6 from J; bases not matched to a gene: 11. The chain's CDR3 is CASSRKTGDGAEAFF. The CDR3 coding sequence is TGTGCCAGCTCACGCAAAACAGGGGATGGAGCTGAAGCTTTCTTT. The entire variable domain, with the rest obtained from reference TRBV18 and TRBJ1-1, is as follows: NAGVMQNPRHLVRRRGQEARLRCSPMKGHSHVYWYRQLPEEGLKFMVYLQKENIIDESGMPKERFSAEFPKEGPSILRIQQVVRGDSAAYFCASSRKTGDGAEAFFGQGTRLTVV.

The V call is TRBV5-4, the J call TRBJ2-7, with a weak D call TRBD1 (7 bases). This CDR3 spans 13 amino acids. V lost 6 bases to trimming and J lost 3 bases, with 13 bases between them. Germline CDR1 is SGHNT and CDR2 is YYREEE (reference sequence). CDR3 nucleotides: TGTGCCAGCACGGGGGACAGCGGCTACGAGCAGTACTTC. This gives the protein CASTGDSGYEQYF.

V usage is TRBV2 and J usage is TRBJ1-2, with D perhaps matching TRBD1 (6 bases). The ends were cut back, 7 bases at V and 4 bases at J, with 22 bases in the middle. The CDR3 totals 16 residues. From germline, CDR1 is SNHLY and CDR2 FYNNEI. The CDR3 nucleotides are TGTGCCAGCATGGACAGTGAGGACGGGCACCTCTATGGCTACACCTTC. Protein: CASMDSEDGHLYGYTF.

On this clone itself: This CDR3 is also generated by other DNA sequences in the sample. The chain recombines TRBV6-1 with TRBJ2-7; D might be TRBD2 (7 bases). Trimming removed 4 bases from V and 0 bases from J, with 10 bases in between. Germline V lookup: CDR1 MNHNS, CDR2 SASEGT. The length of the CDR3 is 14 residues. CDR3 region: CASSGRGASYEQYF. The CDR3 nucleotides read TGTGCCAGCAGTGGACGGGGGGCCTCCTACGAGCAGTACTTC.

The chain joins TRBV6-5 to TRBJ1-6; D is unresolved. CDR3 length: 15 amino acids. CDR1 MNHEY and CDR2 SVGAGI come from the germline V gene. Trimming removed 6 bases from V and 7 bases from J, with 16 bases in between. The CDR3 sequence: CASSQEFAFNSPLHF. The DNA of the CDR3 is TGTGCCAGCAGCCAAGAGTTTGCGTTCAATTCACCCCTCCACTTT.

V and J are TRBV5-4 and TRBJ2-5; no reliable D call. The V gene lost 0 bases and the J gene lost 3 bases, with 9 bases spanning the gap. The CDR3 length is 14 residues. Germline V CDR1 and CDR2: SGHNT, YYREEE (reference sequence). The CDR3 is CASSLVGSKETQYF. DNA of the CDR3: TGTGCCAGCAGCTTGGTGGGCAGCAAAGAGACCCAGTACTTC.

V usage is TRBV7-9 and J usage is TRBJ2-1; possible D gene TRBD2, 6 bases. CDR1 and CDR2 (germline): SEHNR, FQNEAQ (reference sequence). Deletions cut 1 base from V and 0 bases from J, with 7 bases between. The CDR3 loop spans 15 amino acids. The CDR3 nucleotides are TGTGCCAGCAGCTTAGTCGGGAGCTCCTACAATGAGCAGTTCTTC. Translating it yields CASSLVGSSYNEQFF.

This chain links TRBV27 with TRBJ2-5; TRBD1 is a possible D gene (6 bases). Near its end, the DNA agrees better with TRBJ2-7, so the J call may be wrong. Germline V CDR1 and CDR2: MNHEY, SMNVEV (reference sequence). The CDR3 consists of 16 residues. CDR3 region: CASRDYVGARNYEQYF. The CDR3 DNA sequence: TGTGCCAGCAGGGATTATGTGGGGGCGAGGAACTACGAGCAGTACTTC.

The chain links TRBV6-1 to TRBJ2-7; TRBD2 aligns across 8 bases. Germline loops: CDR1 MNHNS, CDR2 SASEGT. The CDR3 extends over 15 amino acids. V was pared by 10 bases and J by 1 base, with 12 bases of the junction left unmatched. The CDR3 region is CATKVAGGDSYEQYF. DNA for the CDR3: TGTGCCACCAAAGTCGCCGGGGGGGATTCCTACGAGCAGTACTTC.

DNA of the CDR3: TGTGCTGCAACGAGGTTAGACATTCAGTACTTC. Its protein product is CAATRLDIQYF. The V gene is TRBV7-9, the J gene TRBJ2-4; no clear D gene. CDR1 and CDR2 from the germline V gene are SEHNR and FQNEAQ (reference sequence). The CDR3 covers 11 residues.